This T cell receptor (beta chain) was sequenced for a study of breast tumors, draining lymph nodes, adjacent tissues. The CDR3 has 16 residues. J was trimmed by 5 bases and V by 6 bases; bases with no gene match: 9. TCRdb recomputed calls from the multiplex PCR reads with MiXCR, one row per CDR3 protein. The sample has 200,000 to 300,000 distinct CDR3 sequences, 30% to 35% seen once. Axillary draining lymph nodes of breast cancer patients supplied the node samples. The TCR sequence derives from a female donor with breast cancer. Some clones in this sample may be carry-over from other donors' samples. The source material was axillary lymph node tissue. This rearrangement joins TRBV12-3 or TRBV12-4 to TRBJ2-2; 10 bases agree with TRBD1. CDR3 DNA sequence: TGTGCCAGCAGCCAAGCCGACAGGGGGCCAACCGGGGAGCTGTTTTTT. As protein: CASSQADRGPTGELFF.